This record concerns one TCR beta chain sequence. Antigen specificity is unknown. This sample stems from a study of healthy donors' naive CD4 and CD8 T cells. Starting from 500 ng of total RNA, TCR libraries were made with linear amplification. TCRdb re-called the reads through MiXCR, storing one row per CDR3 protein. Of about 200,000 distinct CDR3 sequences listed, 65% to 75% are singletons. Study-wide findings and caveats: Most V and J genes were reportedly biased between naive CD4+ and CD8+ cells. Positive CDR3 charge linked to CD4+ cells, negative to CD8+ cells. About 13% of CD4/CD8 propensity variance appeared explained by V, J and CDR3 charge.

The CDR3 totals 15 residues. Trimming at V came to 4 bases and at J to 5 bases, leaving 10 bases not matched to a gene. Per germline, CDR1 SEHNR and CDR2 FQNEAQ (reference sequence). Sequenced input: naive CD4+ and CD8+ T cells sorted from blood, pooled from several donors. This chain connects TRBV7-9 to TRBJ1-1; TRBD1 agrees at 7 bases. The TCR originated in a pool of human donors in good health; the sample pools cells from several healthy donors. Here the CDR3 DNA reads TGTGCCAGCAGCTACAATACAGGGGATGATACTGAAGCTTTCTTT. Translation: CASSYNTGDDTEAFF.